These T cell receptor beta chains were read from a single sample in a study of T cell repertoires in cytomegalovirus infection. One entry per CDR3 protein, called by TCRdb with MiXCR from the reads. This sample carries about 470,000 distinct CDR3 sequences, about 39% of them seen once, and the ten largest clones take around 45%. The antigens of these receptors remain unknown. The sequenced sample was cultured PBMCs, obtained from culture after CMV antigen stimulation. The receptor source for this set is a human donor in good health (CMV status not recorded). Some clones in this sample may be carry-over from other donors' samples. Both conserved end residues are part of each CDR3. The D gene is left open where the match is weak. For some rows the clone size is stated as once, few or many, or as a class when expanded; others skip it.

d_call j_call clone_size v_call cdr3_nt cdr3_aa
- TRBJ2-1 few TRBV7-2 TGTGCCAGCAGCCTCCGCAGGGGATCCTACAATGAGCAGTTCTTC CASSLRRGSYNEQFF
TRBD1 TRBJ1-1 - TRBV6-5 TGTGCCAGCAGTTCCCGGGACAGGGCGGTTCGGAACACTGAAGCTTTCTTT CASSSRDRAVRNTEAFF
- TRBJ1-6 - TRBV25-1 TGTGCCAGCAGTCCCACGGGCTTCCCTTCCCTCCACTTT CASSPTGFPSLHF
- TRBJ1-1 - TRBV7-6 TGTGCCAGCAGCTTACCCAGGGAAGCTTTCTTT CASSLPREAFF
- TRBJ2-1 - TRBV15 TGTGCCACCAGCAGAGCTATGGACCGACCCAATGAGCAGTTCTTC CATSRAMDRPNEQFF
- TRBJ1-4 - TRBV15 TGTGCCACCAGCAGAGGGAGGGAAGGGACAACTCATGAAAAACTGTTTTTT CATSRGREGTTHEKLFF
TRBD2 TRBJ2-5 few TRBV7-9 TGTGCCAGCAGCCCAGGGACTAGCGGCTCCCTCGTAAGGGAGACCCAGTACTTC CASSPGTSGSLVRETQYF
- TRBJ1-2 few TRBV4-3 TGCGCCAGCAGCCAAGAATTAACCATAATGGGCTATGGCTACACCTTC CASSQELTIMGYGYTF
TRBD1 TRBJ1-2 few TRBV30 TGTGCCCGAAGGGGGCAGGACTATGGCTACACCTTC CARRGQDYGYTF
- TRBJ2-3 many TRBV7-2 TGTGCCAGCAGCTCTGGCCTAGCTTCGGATACGCAGTATTTT CASSSGLASDTQYF
TRBD1 TRBJ1-2 - TRBV19 TGTGCCACCTCCCCCAGGGGGGAAGGCTACACCTTC CATSPRGEGYTF
TRBD1 TRBJ2-3 - TRBV19 TGTGCCAGTAGTATCCCAGGGGGTGGCACAGATACGCAGTATTTT CASSIPGGGTDTQYF
TRBD2 TRBJ2-1 few TRBV20-1 TGCAGTGCTGTCTCCGGGACTAGCGGGAGCTCCTACAATGAGCAGTTCTTC CSAVSGTSGSSYNEQFF
- TRBJ1-4 few TRBV12-3/TRBV12-4 TGTGCCAGCAGTTTCATCCGGGCTAATGAAAAACTGTTTTTT CASSFIRANEKLFF
TRBD1 TRBJ1-1 - TRBV2 TGTGCCAGCAGGACCCCGGACAGGGGATTCACTGAAGCTTTCTTT CASRTPDRGFTEAFF
- TRBJ2-1 many TRBV7-2 TGTGCCAGCAGCTTAGGGTTGTCAGAGCAGTTCTTC CASSLGLSEQFF
- TRBJ2-5 - TRBV5-6 TGTGCCAGCAGCGCGCAACCAGGGCGCGAGACCCAGTACTTC CASSAQPGRETQYF
- TRBJ1-3 - TRBV6-6 TGTGCCAGCAGTTCAACGACTGAATTCGGAAACACCATATATTTT CASSSTTEFGNTIYF
- TRBJ2-1 - TRBV11-2 TGTGCCAGCAGCCGAACCGGGACTGATTACAATGAGCAGTTCTTC CASSRTGTDYNEQFF
- TRBJ2-2 - TRBV12-3/TRBV12-4 TGTGCCAGCAGACCTTTCGGCGGGTTCACCGGGGAGCTGTTTTTT CASRPFGGFTGELFF
- TRBJ2-1 few TRBV2 TGTGCCAGCAGTGACCGGAACTACAATGAGCAGTTCTTC CASSDRNYNEQFF
- TRBJ2-3 - TRBV5-4 TGTGCCAGCAGCTTGTCCGCGGGGGCTAGCACAGATACGCAGTATTTT CASSLSAGASTDTQYF
- TRBJ2-5 few TRBV7-9 TGTGCCAGCGGTGGGACTGGGATGTACCAAGAGACCCAGTACTTC CASGGTGMYQETQYF
TRBD2 TRBJ2-7 - TRBV19 TGTGCCAGTAGTATGGTTAGCGGGAGCCCCCCCTACGAGCAGTACTTC CASSMVSGSPPYEQYF
TRBD1 TRBJ2-7 few TRBV12-3/TRBV12-4 TGTGCCAGCAGTTCGGGACAGGGAGGGCTAGCCGTCTACGAGCAGTACTTC CASSSGQGGLAVYEQYF
TRBD1 TRBJ1-1 - TRBV6-5 TGTGCCAGCAGTTACTCGAATCCCACGCCATCAGGGGGGGCTTTCTTT CASSYSNPTPSGGAFF
TRBD2 TRBJ2-1 - TRBV5-1 TGCGCCAGCAGCTTTACTAGCGGGAGCTGGAATGAGCAGTTCTTC CASSFTSGSWNEQFF
TRBD1 TRBJ1-1 - TRBV7-9 TGTGCCAGCAGTCCTCCAGGGGGACAGGAGAAAGCTTTCTTT CASSPPGGQEKAFF
TRBD1 TRBJ1-5 - TRBV7-3 TGTGCCAGCACAGACAGGGTTAATCAGCCCCAGCATTTT CASTDRVNQPQHF
TRBD2 TRBJ2-2 - TRBV7-2 TGTGCCAGCAGCCCACCGGGCGGGAGTGTCGGCGGGGAGCTGTTTTTT CASSPPGGSVGGELFF
- TRBJ2-5 once TRBV20-1 TGCAGTGCCCCTTATCAGACCCAGTACTTC CSAPYQTQYF
- TRBJ2-1 - TRBV7-2 TGTGCCAGCAGCGCACGCCGCTTGAGCTCCTACAATGAGCAGTTCTTC CASSARRLSSYNEQFF
- TRBJ2-3 - TRBV20-1 TGCAGTGCCCCCCTTAGCGGAAGCACAGATACGCAGTATTTT CSAPLSGSTDTQYF
- TRBJ1-2 many TRBV7-8 TGTGCCAGCAGCTTAGGGAGGGACTATGGCTACACCTTC CASSLGRDYGYTF
- TRBJ2-1 - TRBV9 TGTGCCAGCAGGGGAAGGACAAGTGAGCAGTTCTTC CASRGRTSEQFF
- TRBJ1-4 - TRBV18 TGTGCCAGCTCGCCTAACAGTTGGGTTAGTCTTGGAAAACTGTTTTTT CASSPNSWVSLGKLFF
- TRBJ1-2 few TRBV7-2 TGTGCCAGCAGCTTACCGACAGCATACTATGGCTACACCTTC CASSLPTAYYGYTF
TRBD1 TRBJ2-1 few TRBV15 TGTGCCACCAGCAGAGATAAGGGTGGGACAGCCTACAATGAGCAGTTCTTC CATSRDKGGTAYNEQFF
- TRBJ2-3 - TRBV7-2 TGTGCCAGCAGCCCGATGGGTGGCACAGATACGCAGTATTTT CASSPMGGTDTQYF
- TRBJ2-1 - TRBV25-1 TGTGCCAGCAGTTCCCCTCGAGGGGGGGGCCCCTACAATGAGCAGTTCTTC CASSSPRGGGPYNEQFF
- TRBJ1-1 - TRBV7-2 TGTGCCAGCAGCTTATTCGGGAACACTGAAGCTTTCTTT CASSLFGNTEAFF
- TRBJ1-2 - TRBV12-3/TRBV12-4 TGTGCCAGCAGTTTTGGGGGCGCTGACTATGGCTACACCTTC CASSFGGADYGYTF
TRBD1 TRBJ2-2 - TRBV12-3/TRBV12-4 TGTGCCAGCAGTTCCCAAACAGGGGGCGCCGCCGGGGAGCTGTTTTTT CASSSQTGGAAGELFF
TRBD2 TRBJ2-5 few TRBV7-8 TGTGCCAGCAGCTTACAACTAGCGGAAGAGACCCAGTACTTC CASSLQLAEETQYF
- TRBJ2-7 - TRBV2 TGTGCCAGCACCCTACAACAGGGCTTTTACGAGCAGTACTTC CASTLQQGFYEQYF
- TRBJ1-6 few TRBV28 TGTGCCAGCAGTACCCAAGCCGCGGGTGGTAGGGCCTCACCCCTCCACTTT CASSTQAAGGRASPLHF
TRBD2 TRBJ2-2 - TRBV11-2 TGTGCCAGCAGCTTAGCCCTAGCGGCCACCGGGGAGCTGTTTTTT CASSLALAATGELFF
- TRBJ2-6 few TRBV7-6 TGTGCCAGCAGCTTGGATAGGTTCGCTGGGGCCAACGTCCTGACTTTC CASSLDRFAGANVLTF